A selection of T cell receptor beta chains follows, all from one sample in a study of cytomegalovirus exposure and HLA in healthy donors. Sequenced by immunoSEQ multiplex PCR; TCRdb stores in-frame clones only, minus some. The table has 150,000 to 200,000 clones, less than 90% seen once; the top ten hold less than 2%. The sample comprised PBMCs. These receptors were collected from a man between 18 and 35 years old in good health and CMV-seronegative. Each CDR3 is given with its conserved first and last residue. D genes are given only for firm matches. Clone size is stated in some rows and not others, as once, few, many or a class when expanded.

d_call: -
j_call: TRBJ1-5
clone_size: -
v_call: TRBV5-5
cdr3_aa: CASSLAWQGPNQPQHF
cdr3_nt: TGTGCCAGCAGCTTGGCCTGGCAGGGGCCCAATCAGCCCCAGCATTTT

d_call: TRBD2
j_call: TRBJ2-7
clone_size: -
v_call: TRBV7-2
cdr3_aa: CASSPRASGGYEQYF
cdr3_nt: TGTGCCAGCAGCCCAAGGGCTAGCGGGGGCTACGAGCAGTACTTC

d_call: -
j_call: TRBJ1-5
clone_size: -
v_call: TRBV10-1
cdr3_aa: CATLLVAATGAQHF
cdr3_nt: TGCGCCACTTTATTAGTCGCCGCCACGGGGGCCCAGCATTTT

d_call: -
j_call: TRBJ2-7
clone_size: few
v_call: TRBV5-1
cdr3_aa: CASSPGGTGHYEQYF
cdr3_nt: TGCGCCAGCAGCCCCGGGGGGACAGGACACTACGAGCAGTACTTC

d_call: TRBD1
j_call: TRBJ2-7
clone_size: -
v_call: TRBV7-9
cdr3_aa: CASRQNIGTGLGEQYF
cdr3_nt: TGTGCCAGCAGACAAAACATCGGGACAGGACTCGGGGAGCAGTACTTC

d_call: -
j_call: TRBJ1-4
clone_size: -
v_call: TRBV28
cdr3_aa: CASSLVSSLRGEKLFF
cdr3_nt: TGTGCCAGCAGTTTAGTTAGTAGTCTTCGGGGGGAAAAACTGTTTTTT

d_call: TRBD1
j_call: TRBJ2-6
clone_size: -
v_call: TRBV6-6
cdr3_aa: CASSYGQAGANVLTF
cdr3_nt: TGTGCCAGCAGTTACGGACAGGCTGGGGCCAACGTCCTGACTTTC

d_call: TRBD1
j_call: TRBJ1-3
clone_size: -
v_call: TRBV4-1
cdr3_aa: CASSQDGDRISSGNTIYF
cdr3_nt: TGCGCCAGCAGCCAAGATGGGGACAGGATAAGCTCTGGAAACACCATATATTTT

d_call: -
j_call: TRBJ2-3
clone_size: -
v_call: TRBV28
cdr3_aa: CASSNTGGTDTQYF
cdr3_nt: TGTGCCAGCAGTAACACAGGAGGCACAGATACGCAGTATTTT

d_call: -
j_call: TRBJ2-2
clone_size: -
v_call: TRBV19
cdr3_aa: CASSPVIGRDTGELFF
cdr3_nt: TGTGCCAGTAGCCCCGTAATCGGGCGGGATACCGGGGAGCTGTTTTTT

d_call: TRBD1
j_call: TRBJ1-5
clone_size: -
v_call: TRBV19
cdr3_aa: CASSHLKGAVNQPQHF
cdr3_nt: TGTGCCAGTAGTCACCTCAAGGGGGCTGTAAATCAGCCCCAGCATTTT

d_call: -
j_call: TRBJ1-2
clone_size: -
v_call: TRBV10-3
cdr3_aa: CAISDGQTPYGYTF
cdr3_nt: TGTGCCATCAGTGATGGACAGACACCCTATGGCTACACCTTC

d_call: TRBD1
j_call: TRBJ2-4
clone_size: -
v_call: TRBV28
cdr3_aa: CASSLYGTVSTSKNIQYF
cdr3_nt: TGTGCCAGCAGTTTATATGGGACAGTCTCCACCTCAAAAAACATTCAGTACTTC

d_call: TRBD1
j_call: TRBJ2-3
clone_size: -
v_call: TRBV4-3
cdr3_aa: CASSLHTQGVTDTQYF
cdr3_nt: TGCGCCAGCAGTCTACATACCCAGGGGGTTACAGATACGCAGTATTTT

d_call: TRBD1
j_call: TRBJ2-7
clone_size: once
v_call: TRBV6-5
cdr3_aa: CASSRAGTGAYEQYF
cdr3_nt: TGTGCCAGCAGTCGAGCCGGGACAGGGGCCTACGAGCAGTACTTC

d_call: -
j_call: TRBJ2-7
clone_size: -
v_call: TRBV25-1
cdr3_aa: CGQADTTYSYEQYF
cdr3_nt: TGTGGACAGGCCGACACAACTTACTCCTACGAGCAGTACTTC

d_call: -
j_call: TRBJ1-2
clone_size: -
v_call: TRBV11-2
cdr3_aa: CASSPLAGGVHYGYTF
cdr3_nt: TGTGCCAGCAGCCCGCTGGCCGGAGGGGTCCACTATGGCTACACCTTC

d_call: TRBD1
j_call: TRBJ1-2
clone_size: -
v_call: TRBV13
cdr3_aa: CASTRQGTFYGYTF
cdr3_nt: TGTGCCAGCACCCGACAGGGCACTTTCTATGGCTACACCTTC

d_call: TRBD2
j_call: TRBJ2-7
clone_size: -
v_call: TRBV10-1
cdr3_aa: CASSDRWREGREQYF
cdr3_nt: TGCGCCAGCAGTGACAGGTGGCGGGAGGGCCGCGAGCAGTACTTC

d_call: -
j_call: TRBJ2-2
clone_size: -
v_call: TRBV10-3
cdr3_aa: CAISESAGLDAGELFF
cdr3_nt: TGTGCCATCAGTGAGTCGGCGGGACTGGATGCCGGGGAGCTGTTTTTT